The clone carrying this T cell receptor beta chain was picked up a small number of times. The antigen is unknown. This record comes from a study of T-cell memory formation after mild COVID-19. General observations from the study: Day 15 to 85 contractors were CD4/CD8 balanced; later expanders leaned CD4+. Several responding clones turned up in pre-infection memory, indicating that cross-reactive memory may have taken part. A second wave of clones peaked on day 37, and their SARS-CoV-2 specificity went unconfirmed.

Germline V gives CDR1 SGHVS, CDR2 FQNEAQ. The CDR3 sequence is 16 residues long. Trimming took off 1 base at V and 0 bases at J, with 12 bases between the two ends. TCRdb reprocessed the 5' RACE reads with MiXCR, giving one entry per CDR3 protein. The sample lists roughly 130,000 distinct CDR3 sequences, 15% to 20% occurring once. The sequenced material came from PBMCs or a T cell subset sorted from them (not recorded which). The rearrangement uses TRBV7-8 and TRBJ1-1; D is unclear. The clonotype originates from an adult woman who had mild COVID-19 (a few samples of this study predate the infection). Cell type and time point are not known. The chain's CDR3 is CASSLDPTPVNTEAFF. The CDR3 nucleotides are TGTGCCAGCAGCTTAGATCCGACTCCTGTGAACACTGAAGCTTTCTTT. Together with reference TRBV7-8 and TRBJ1-1, the CDR3 gives the full variable domain: GAGVSQSPRYKVAKRGQDVALRCDPISGHVSLFWYQQALGQGPEFLTYFQNEAQLDKSGLPSDRFFAERPEGSVSTLKIQRTQQEDSAVYLCASSLDPTPVNTEAFFGQGTRLTVV.